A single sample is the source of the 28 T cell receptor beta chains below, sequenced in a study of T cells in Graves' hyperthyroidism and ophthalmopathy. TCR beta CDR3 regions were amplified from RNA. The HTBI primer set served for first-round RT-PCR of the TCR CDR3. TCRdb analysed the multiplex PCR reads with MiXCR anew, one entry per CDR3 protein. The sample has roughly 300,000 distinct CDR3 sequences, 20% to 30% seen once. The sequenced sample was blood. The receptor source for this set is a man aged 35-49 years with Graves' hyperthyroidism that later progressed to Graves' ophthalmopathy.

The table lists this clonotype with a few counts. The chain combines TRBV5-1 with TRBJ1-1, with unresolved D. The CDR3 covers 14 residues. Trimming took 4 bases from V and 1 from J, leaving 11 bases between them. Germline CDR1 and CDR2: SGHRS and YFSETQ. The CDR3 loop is CASSVSGANTEAFF. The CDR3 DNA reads TGCGCCAGCAGCGTTTCGGGCGCGAACACTGAAGCTTTCTTT. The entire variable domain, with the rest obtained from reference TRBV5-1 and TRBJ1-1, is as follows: KAGVTQTPRYLIKTRGQQVTLSCSPISGHRSVSWYQQTPGQGLQFLFEYFSETQRNKGNFPGRFSGRQFSNSRSEMNVSTLELGDSALYLCASSVSGANTEAFFGQGTRLTVV.

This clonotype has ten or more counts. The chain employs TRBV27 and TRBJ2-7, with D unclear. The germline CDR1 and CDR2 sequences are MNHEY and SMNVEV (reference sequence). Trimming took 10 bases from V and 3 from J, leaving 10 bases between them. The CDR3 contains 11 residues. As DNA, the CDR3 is TGTGCCACCCGGACCCTCTACGAGCAGTACTTC. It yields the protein CATRTLYEQYF.

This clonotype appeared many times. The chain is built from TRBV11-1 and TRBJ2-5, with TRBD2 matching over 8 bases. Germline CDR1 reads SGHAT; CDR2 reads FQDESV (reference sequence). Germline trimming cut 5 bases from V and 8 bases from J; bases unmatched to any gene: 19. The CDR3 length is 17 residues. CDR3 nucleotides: TGTGCCAGCAGCCACGCGATGGCGGGACTAGTGCCTGAAACCCAGTACTTC. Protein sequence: CASSHAMAGLVPETQYF.

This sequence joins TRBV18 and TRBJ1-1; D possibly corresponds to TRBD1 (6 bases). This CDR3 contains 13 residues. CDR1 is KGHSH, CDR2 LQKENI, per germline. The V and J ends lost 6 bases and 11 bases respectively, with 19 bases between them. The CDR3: CASSQGQIPRAFF. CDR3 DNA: TGTGCCAGCTCTCAAGGACAGATCCCTCGGGCTTTCTTT.

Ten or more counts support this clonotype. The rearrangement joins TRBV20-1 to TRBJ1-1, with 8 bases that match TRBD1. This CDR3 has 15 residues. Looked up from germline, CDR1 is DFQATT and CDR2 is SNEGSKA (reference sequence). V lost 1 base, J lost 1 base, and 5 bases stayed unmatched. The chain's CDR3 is CSARARGQGNTEAFF. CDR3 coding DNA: TGCAGTGCTAGAGCCCGAGGACAGGGGAACACTGAAGCTTTCTTT.

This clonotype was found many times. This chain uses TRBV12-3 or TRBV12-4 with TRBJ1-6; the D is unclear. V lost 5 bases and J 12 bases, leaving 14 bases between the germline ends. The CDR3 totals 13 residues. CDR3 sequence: CASSQERSLPLHF. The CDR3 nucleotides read TGTGCCAGCAGTCAAGAACGGTCCCTACCCCTCCACTTT.

CDR3 in DNA: TGTGCCAGCAGCCAAGATCCAGGGGGCGGGAAGACCCAGTACTTC. This translates into CASSQDPGGGKTQYF. The chain combines TRBV4-2 with TRBJ2-5, with 8 bases fitting TRBD1. Per the germline V gene, CDR1 is LGHNA and CDR2 is YNFKEQ. The length of the CDR3 is 15 residues. V lost 0 bases and J lost 6; bases outside the gene matches: 6.

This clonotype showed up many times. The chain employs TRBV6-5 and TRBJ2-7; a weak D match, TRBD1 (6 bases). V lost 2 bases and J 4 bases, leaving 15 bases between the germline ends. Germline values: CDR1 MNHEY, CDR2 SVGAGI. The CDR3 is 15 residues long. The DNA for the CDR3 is TGTGCCAGCAGTTACAAGGGCAGGGGTCTTTACGAGCAGTACTTC. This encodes CASSYKGRGLYEQYF.

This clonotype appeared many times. DNA for the CDR3: TGCAGTGCAAACAGGGGGTTCCACTATGGCTACACCTTC. Protein product: CSANRGFHYGYTF. The V gene is TRBV20-1, the J gene TRBJ1-2; 8 bases map to TRBD1. The trim removed 6 bases at V and 3 bases at J, leaving 6 bases unmatched. Germline CDR1 is DFQATT and CDR2 is SNEGSKA (reference sequence). This CDR3 spans 13 amino acids.

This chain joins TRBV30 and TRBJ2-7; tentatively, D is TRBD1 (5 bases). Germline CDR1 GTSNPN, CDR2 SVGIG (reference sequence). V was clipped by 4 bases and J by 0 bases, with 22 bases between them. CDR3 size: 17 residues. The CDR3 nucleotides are TGTGCCTGGAAAGGAAGAGGCGAGGACATCGGCTCCTACGAGCAGTACTTC. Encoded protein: CAWKGRGEDIGSYEQYF.

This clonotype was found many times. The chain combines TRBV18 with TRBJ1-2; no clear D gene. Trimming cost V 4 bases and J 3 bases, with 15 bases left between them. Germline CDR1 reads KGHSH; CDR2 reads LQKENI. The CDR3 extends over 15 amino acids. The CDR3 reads CASSHDLDGYYGYTF. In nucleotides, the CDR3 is TGTGCCAGCTCACACGACCTCGACGGGTACTATGGCTACACCTTC. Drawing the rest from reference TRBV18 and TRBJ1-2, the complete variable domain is NAGVMQNPRHLVRRRGQEARLRCSPMKGHSHVYWYRQLPEEGLKFMVYLQKENIIDESGMPKERFSAEFPKEGPSILRIQQVVRGDSAAYFCASSHDLDGYYGYTFGSGTRLTVV.

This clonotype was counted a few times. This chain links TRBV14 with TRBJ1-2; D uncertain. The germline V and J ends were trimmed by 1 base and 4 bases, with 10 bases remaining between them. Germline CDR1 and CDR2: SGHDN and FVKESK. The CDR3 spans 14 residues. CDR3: CASSQAGSGYGYTF. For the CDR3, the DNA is TGTGCCAGCAGCCAAGCTGGATCGGGCTATGGCTACACCTTC.

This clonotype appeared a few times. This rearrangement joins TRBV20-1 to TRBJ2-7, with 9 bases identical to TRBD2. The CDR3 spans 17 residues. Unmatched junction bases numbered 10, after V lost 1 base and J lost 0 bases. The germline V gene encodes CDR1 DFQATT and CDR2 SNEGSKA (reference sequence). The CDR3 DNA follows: TGCAGTGCTAGAGCCTCTGGTAGCGGGGGTTTCTCCTACGAGCAGTACTTC. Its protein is CSARASGSGGFSYEQYF.

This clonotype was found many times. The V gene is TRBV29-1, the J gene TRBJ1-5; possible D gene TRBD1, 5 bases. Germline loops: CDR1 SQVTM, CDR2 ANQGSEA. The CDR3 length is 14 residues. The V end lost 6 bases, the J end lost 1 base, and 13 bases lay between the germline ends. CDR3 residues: CSVRDWGSNQPQHF. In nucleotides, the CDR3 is TGCAGCGTGCGGGATTGGGGGAGCAATCAGCCCCAGCATTTT.

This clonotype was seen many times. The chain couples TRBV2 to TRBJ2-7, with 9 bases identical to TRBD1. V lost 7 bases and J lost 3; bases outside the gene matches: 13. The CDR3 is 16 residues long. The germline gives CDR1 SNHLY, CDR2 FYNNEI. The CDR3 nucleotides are TGTGCCAGCAACGTCATAAACAGGGGGCAAAACTACGAGCAGTACTTC. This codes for CASNVINRGQNYEQYF. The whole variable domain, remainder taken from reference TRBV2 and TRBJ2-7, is EPEVTQTPSHQVTQMGQEVILRCVPISNHLYFYWYRQILGQKVEFLVSFYNNEISEKSEIFDDQFSVERPDGSNFTLKIRSTKLEDSAMYFCASNVINRGQNYEQYFGPGTRLTVT.

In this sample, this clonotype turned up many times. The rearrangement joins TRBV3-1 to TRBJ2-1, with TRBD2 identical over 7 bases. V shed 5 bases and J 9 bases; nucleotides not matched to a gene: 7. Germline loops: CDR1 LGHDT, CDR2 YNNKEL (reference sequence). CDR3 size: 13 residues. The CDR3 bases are TGTGCCAGCAGCGCACTAGCGATCAGTGAGCAGTTCTTC. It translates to CASSALAISEQFF.

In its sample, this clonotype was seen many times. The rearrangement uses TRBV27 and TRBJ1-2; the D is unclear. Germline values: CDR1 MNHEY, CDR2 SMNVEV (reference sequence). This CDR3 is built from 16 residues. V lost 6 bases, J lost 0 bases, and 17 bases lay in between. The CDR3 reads CASSLRSVTSNYGYTF. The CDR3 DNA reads TGTGCCAGCAGCCTAAGGTCCGTGACCTCTAACTATGGCTACACCTTC.

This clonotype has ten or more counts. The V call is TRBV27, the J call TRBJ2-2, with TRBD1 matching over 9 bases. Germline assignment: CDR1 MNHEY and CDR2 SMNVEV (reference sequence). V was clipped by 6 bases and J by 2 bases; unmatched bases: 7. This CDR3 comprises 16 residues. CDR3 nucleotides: TGTGCCAGCAGCAAACAGGGGGCGCGAAACACCGGGGAGCTGTTTTTT. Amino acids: CASSKQGARNTGELFF.

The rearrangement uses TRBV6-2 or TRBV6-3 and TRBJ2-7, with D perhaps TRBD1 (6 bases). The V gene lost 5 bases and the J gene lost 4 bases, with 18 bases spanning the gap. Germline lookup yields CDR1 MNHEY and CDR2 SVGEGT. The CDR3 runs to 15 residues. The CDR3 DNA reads TGTGCCAGCAGTATCGGGGACAAGGGTGCGTACGAGCAGTACTTC. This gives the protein CASSIGDKGAYEQYF.

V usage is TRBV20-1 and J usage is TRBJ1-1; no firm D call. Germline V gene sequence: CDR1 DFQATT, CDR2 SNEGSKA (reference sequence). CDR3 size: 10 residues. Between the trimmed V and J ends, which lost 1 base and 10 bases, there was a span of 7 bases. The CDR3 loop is CSARAAGAFF. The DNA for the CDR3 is TGCAGTGCTAGAGCCGCCGGAGCTTTCTTT.

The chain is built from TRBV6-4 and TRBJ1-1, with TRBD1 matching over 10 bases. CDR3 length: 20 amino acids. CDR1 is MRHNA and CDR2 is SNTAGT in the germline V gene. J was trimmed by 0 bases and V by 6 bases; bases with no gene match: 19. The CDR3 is CASRTPGQGSGSPMNTEAFF. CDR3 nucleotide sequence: TGTGCCAGCAGGACCCCGGGACAGGGGAGTGGTTCCCCAATGAACACTGAAGCTTTCTTT.

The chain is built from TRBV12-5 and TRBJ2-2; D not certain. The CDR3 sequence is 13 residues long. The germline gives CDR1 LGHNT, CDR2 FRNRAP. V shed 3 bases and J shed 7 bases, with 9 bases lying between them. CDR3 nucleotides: TGTGCTAGTGGTTTACAAGGCATCGGGGAGCTGTTTTTT. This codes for CASGLQGIGELFF.

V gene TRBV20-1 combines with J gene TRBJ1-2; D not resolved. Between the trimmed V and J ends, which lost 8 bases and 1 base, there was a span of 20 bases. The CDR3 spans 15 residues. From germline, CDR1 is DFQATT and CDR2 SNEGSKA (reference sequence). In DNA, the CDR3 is TGCAGTACTAAACCCGGGTTAGCTTTTAACTATGGCTACACCTTC. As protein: CSTKPGLAFNYGYTF.

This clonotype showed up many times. CDR3 nucleotides: TGTGCCAGCAGTGAACTAGCGGGAGGCCAAGAGACCCAGTACTTC. Protein: CASSELAGGQETQYF. The gene calls are TRBV6-1 and TRBJ2-5; 11 nucleotides agree with TRBD2. The junction had 0 bases not matched to a gene; V was cut back by 2 bases and J by 1 base. The germline CDR1 and CDR2 sequences are MNHNS and SASEGT. This CDR3 comprises 15 residues.

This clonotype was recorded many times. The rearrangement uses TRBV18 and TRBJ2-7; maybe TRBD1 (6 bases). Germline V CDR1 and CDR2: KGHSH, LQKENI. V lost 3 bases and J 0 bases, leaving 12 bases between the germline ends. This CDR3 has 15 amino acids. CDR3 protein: CASSPGQSSSYEQYF. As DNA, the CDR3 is TGTGCCAGCTCACCGGGACAAAGCAGCTCCTACGAGCAGTACTTC.

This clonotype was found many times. CDR3 sequence: CSARDLGQGHTEAFF. As DNA, the CDR3 is TGCAGTGCTAGAGATTTAGGACAGGGCCACACTGAAGCTTTCTTT. The chain uses TRBV20-1 and TRBJ1-1, with 8 bases aligning to TRBD1. V shed 0 bases and J 3 bases; nucleotides not matched to a gene: 6. This CDR3 spans 15 amino acids. The germline CDR1 and CDR2 sequences are DFQATT and SNEGSKA (reference sequence).

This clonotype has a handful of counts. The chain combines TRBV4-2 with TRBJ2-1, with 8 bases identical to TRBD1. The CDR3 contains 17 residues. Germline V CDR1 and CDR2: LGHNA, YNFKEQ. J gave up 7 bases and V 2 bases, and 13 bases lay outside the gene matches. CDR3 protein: CASSQRAGGGWGNEQFF. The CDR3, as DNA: TGTGCCAGCAGCCAACGCGCAGGGGGCGGCTGGGGGAATGAGCAGTTCTTC.

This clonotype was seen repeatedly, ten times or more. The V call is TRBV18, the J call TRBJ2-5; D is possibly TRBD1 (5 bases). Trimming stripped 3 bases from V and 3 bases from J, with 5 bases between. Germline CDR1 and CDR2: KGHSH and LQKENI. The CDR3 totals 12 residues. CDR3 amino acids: CASSPREETQYF. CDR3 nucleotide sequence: TGTGCCAGCTCACCCAGGGAAGAGACCCAGTACTTC.